The 14 T cell receptor beta chains presented below share a single source sample, sequenced in a study of response to subunit inactivated influenza vaccine. MiXCR was run by TCRdb on the RT-PCR reads, yielding one entry per CDR3 protein. Of 540,000 or so distinct CDR3 sequences listed, 13% are singletons. The input for sequencing was PBMCs from blood, taken more than 35 days after vaccination. The receptors were sampled from a man in his forties or fifties who received an inactivated influenza vaccine.

This clonotype was recorded at least ten times. The rearrangement links TRBV7-2 to TRBJ2-3, with a weak D call TRBD1 (7 bases). The germline gives CDR1 SGHTA, CDR2 FQGNSA. The CDR3 runs 15 residues. The V gene lost 3 bases and the J gene lost 2 bases, with 12 bases spanning the gap. CDR3 sequence: CASSFQGGPTDTQYF. The CDR3 DNA reads as TGTGCCAGCAGCTTCCAGGGGGGACCCACAGATACGCAGTATTTT.

The V and J genes are TRBV30 and TRBJ2-7; 7 bases match TRBD2. V was clipped by 4 bases and J by 5 bases; unmatched bases: 8. The CDR3 is 13 residues long. Germline V CDR1 and CDR2: GTSNPN, SVGIG (reference sequence). Here the CDR3 DNA reads TGTGCCTGGAAACTTCAGGGAGGGGACGAGCAGTACTTC. Translation gives CAWKLQGGDEQYF.

In its sample, this clonotype was seen a few times. The V and J genes are TRBV6-2 or TRBV6-3 and TRBJ1-1, with a tentative D call TRBD1 (6 bases). This CDR3 has 14 amino acids. In germline, CDR1 is MNHEY, CDR2 SVGEGT. V was pared by 6 bases and J by 13 bases, with 24 bases between. The CDR3 loop is CASRKPRDTSILFF. The CDR3, as DNA: TGTGCCAGCAGAAAACCCCGGGACACATCAATTCTTTTCTTT.

This clonotype was found a few times. The rearrangement joins TRBV11-2 to TRBJ2-1, with 8 bases identical to TRBD1. The ends lost 3 bases at V and 8 bases at J; junction bases unmatched: 6. The germline gives CDR1 SGHAT, CDR2 FQNNGV. The CDR3 sequence is 14 residues long. The CDR3 is CASSFRDRIYEQFF. The CDR3 DNA is TGTGCCAGCAGCTTCCGGGACAGGATCTATGAGCAGTTCTTC.

This clonotype was found a few times. The chain couples TRBV20-1 to TRBJ2-3; D is perhaps TRBD1 or TRBD2 (7 bases each). The V end was cut by 6 bases, the J end by 11 bases, with 18 bases between. Germline-derived CDR1 and CDR2 are DFQATT and SNEGSKA (reference sequence). The CDR3 loop spans 12 amino acids. The CDR3 reads CSAPTSRGGQYF. DNA of the CDR3: TGCAGTGCCCCAACCTCCAGGGGGGGGCAGTATTTT.

This clonotype was picked up a small number of times. J is TRBJ1-1 and V is TRBV7-2, with 8 bases fitting TRBD1. The CDR3 sequence is 14 residues long. After removal of 5 bases from V and 7 bases from J, the junction contained 9 bases not matched to a gene. Germline values: CDR1 SGHTA, CDR2 FQGNSA. The CDR3 coding sequence is TGTGCCAGCAGCCCAGGGGGCTCCCCACTTGAAGCTTTCTTT. Protein: CASSPGGSPLEAFF.

V gene TRBV12-3 or TRBV12-4 combines with J gene TRBJ2-7; tentative D call: TRBD2 (6 bases). The CDR3 consists of 14 residues. V was shortened by 3 bases and J by 3 bases, with 12 bases between the two germline ends. The CDR3: CASSFNGGNYEQYF. CDR3 bases: TGTGCCAGCAGTTTTAACGGCGGGAACTACGAGCAGTACTTC.

The rearrangement uses TRBV5-1 and TRBJ1-2; tentative D call: TRBD1 (6 bases). Looked up from germline, CDR1 is SGHRS and CDR2 is YFSETQ. The CDR3 loop spans 17 amino acids. V lost 4 bases and J 0 bases, leaving 19 bases between the germline ends. In DNA form, the CDR3 reads TGCGCCAGCAGCCCACTTTCCAGGGGACCTTCTAACTATGGCTACACCTTC. Residues: CASSPLSRGPSNYGYTF. Full variable domain (outside the CDR3, taken from reference TRBV5-1 and TRBJ1-2): KAGVTQTPRYLIKTRGQQVTLSCSPISGHRSVSWYQQTPGQGLQFLFEYFSETQRNKGNFPGRFSGRQFSNSRSEMNVSTLELGDSALYLCASSPLSRGPSNYGYTFGSGTRLTVV.

The chain joins TRBV7-9 to TRBJ1-6; D ambiguous. Germline CDR1 is SEHNR and CDR2 is FQNEAQ (reference sequence). The CDR3 runs 14 residues. The V and J ends lost 5 bases and 9 bases respectively, with 14 bases between them. The CDR3 is CASSEAFFTSPLHF. The CDR3 nucleotides are TGTGCCAGCAGCGAGGCCTTTTTTACTTCACCCCTCCACTTT.

The CDR3: CASSRLPTVKAFF. The CDR3 region has the DNA TGCGCCAGCAGCCGTCTCCCCACGGTGAAAGCTTTCTTT. The V and J genes are TRBV4-1 and TRBJ1-1; D remains ambiguous. V was clipped by 4 bases and J by 9 bases, with 15 bases between them. The CDR3 has 13 residues. Germline values: CDR1 MGHRA, CDR2 YSYEKL.

The chain is built from TRBV9 and TRBJ2-1; D not resolved. The CDR3 totals 15 residues. The germline V and J ends were trimmed by 4 bases and 2 bases, with 13 bases remaining between them. Germline-derived CDR1 and CDR2 are SGDLS and YYNGEE. CDR3: CASSHPPSAYNEQFF. In nucleotides, the CDR3 is TGTGCCAGCAGCCACCCCCCCAGCGCCTACAATGAGCAGTTCTTC.

The chain uses TRBV5-3 and TRBJ2-5; D might be TRBD1 or TRBD2, each matching 5 bases. TRBV5-3 is given ORF status, its function remaining uncertain. The CDR3 is 14 amino acids. V was cut by 9 bases and J by 5 bases, with 20 bases left in between. The DNA of the CDR3 is TGTGCCATGAGCTGGGACGGGGTTCGGGAGACCCAGTACTTC. This encodes CAMSWDGVRETQYF.

The chain carries TRBV24-1 and TRBJ2-2; D ambiguous. The CDR3 runs 17 residues. Germline CDR1 KGHDR, CDR2 SFDVKD. V dropped 5 bases and J dropped 6 bases, with 21 bases sitting between them. As DNA, the CDR3 is TGTGCCACCAGTGCCCCGGACCATCCAAGGCGTGCCGGGGAGCTGTTTTTT. As protein: CATSAPDHPRRAGELFF.

This clonotype was observed a handful of times. This chain connects TRBV7-8 to TRBJ2-1; 7 bases agree with TRBD1. This CDR3 is 16 amino acids long. The V and J ends lost 5 bases and 2 bases, in that order; junction bases with no gene match: 9. From germline, CDR1 is SGHVS and CDR2 FQNEAQ. DNA for the CDR3: TGTGCCAGCAGCCAAGGGGACAGAAAACCCTACAATGAGCAGTTCTTC. It specifies CASSQGDRKPYNEQFF.